This T cell receptor (beta chain) comes out of a study of OX40 agonist ivuxolimab in advanced cancers. Study information: Participants, 82.7% male, averaged about 59 years of age, ranging from about 23 to 85. Partial responses occurred in Three dose-escalation patients, one with hepatocellular carcinoma and two with cutaneous melanoma. Findings and limits, study-wide: At doses 0.1 to 3.0 mg/kg, CD4+ and CD8+ clones expanded. Some nonresponders also had low normalized T-cell clonal expansion.

The CDR3 is made up of 16 amino acids. Deletions cut 4 bases from V and 3 bases from J, with 17 bases between. Per germline, CDR1 SGHDT and CDR2 YYEEEE. Generated by immunoSEQ multiplex PCR, the TCRdb table keeps only in-frame clones and is missing some. The sample has about 8,300 clones, 55% to 85% seen once. This clone is large (0.1 to 1%) in the sample. The antigen is unknown. This TCR was sampled from an adult with an advanced solid tumor such as melanoma, head and neck, liver or kidney cancer. The rearrangement links TRBV5-6 to TRBJ2-1, with D hard to call. The sample in question was CD4+ or CD8+ T cells sorted from blood, obtained in a trial of the OX40 agonist ivuxolimab. The CDR3 sequence is CASSRWLSSYYNEQFF. CDR3 bases: TGTGCCAGCAGCCGATGGTTGAGCAGTTACTACAATGAGCAGTTCTTC.